A selection of T cell receptor beta chains follows, all from one sample in a study of CD8+ T cells in alopecia areata. The data were produced by immunoSEQ multiplex PCR, yet TCRdb's version contains in-frame clones alone and is incomplete. The sample yields some 240,000 clones, more than 45% seen once. Sequences were derived from CD4+ T cells sorted from blood, sampled at week 0. The source of these receptors is a human donor with alopecia areata. Both conserved end residues are part of each CDR3. D genes are given only for firm matches. Clone size is shown for a subset of rows, as once, few, many or a class of expanded clone.

CSVRVQTGGYEQYF,TGCAGCGTCCGCGTGCAGACAGGGGGCTACGAGCAGTACTTC,.,TRBV29-1,TRBJ2-7,TRBD1
CASSSTGWFGVQYF,TGTGCCAGCAGTTCGACAGGGTGGTTTGGTGTGCAGTACTTC,.,TRBV27,TRBJ2-7,TRBD1
CSVDRQSNEQFF,TGCAGCGTTGACAGGCAGAGCAATGAGCAGTTCTTC,.,TRBV29-1,TRBJ2-1,.
CASSQGRLAEQFF,TGCGCCAGCAGCCAAGGGCGACTAGCTGAGCAGTTCTTC,.,TRBV4-1,TRBJ2-1,TRBD2
CASSFRQGSPSETQYF,TGTGCCAGCAGTTTTCGGCAGGGGTCCCCCTCGGAGACCCAGTACTTC,few,TRBV27,TRBJ2-5,.
CASSPNQGLNTGELFF,TGTGCCAGCAGCCCGAACCAGGGTTTGAACACCGGGGAGCTGTTTTTT,.,TRBV5-6,TRBJ2-2,.
CSGRQYAGELFF,TGCAGCGGGCGACAGTACGCCGGGGAGCTGTTTTTT,few,TRBV29-1,TRBJ2-2,.
CASSLPGQANVLTF,TGTGCCAGCAGTTTGCCAGGACAGGCCAACGTCCTGACTTTC,.,TRBV28,TRBJ2-6,.
CATYQYSTEAFF,TGTGCCACCTACCAGTACTCCACTGAAGCTTTCTTT,.,TRBV6-5,TRBJ1-1,.
CASSPPRLAGAYEQYF,TGTGCCAGCAGCCCGCCCCGACTAGCGGGAGCCTACGAGCAGTACTTC,.,TRBV7-9,TRBJ2-7,TRBD2
CASSARQGRDQPQHF,TGTGCCAGCAGTGCCCGACAGGGCAGGGATCAGCCCCAGCATTTT,.,TRBV28,TRBJ1-5,TRBD1
CASSFWDRATEAFF,TGTGCCAGCAGCTTTTGGGACAGGGCCACTGAAGCTTTCTTT,.,TRBV7-8,TRBJ1-1,TRBD1
CAWRADRGKKLFF,TGTGCCTGGAGGGCCGACAGGGGGAAAAAACTGTTTTTT,once,TRBV30,TRBJ1-4,TRBD1
CASSLLGGSTDTQYF,TGTGCCAGCAGCCTACTGGGGGGGAGCACAGATACGCAGTATTTT,.,TRBV7-3,TRBJ2-3,TRBD2
CSVVGRAKREQYF,TGCAGCGTTGTGGGCAGGGCCAAGAGGGAGCAGTACTTC,few,TRBV29-1,TRBJ2-7,.
CASSDGLAQETQYF,TGCGCCAGCAGTGATGGGCTAGCGCAAGAGACCCAGTACTTC,.,TRBV10-1,TRBJ2-5,.
CATSRDRGTEAFF,TGTGCCACCAGCAGAGACAGGGGCACTGAAGCTTTCTTT,.,TRBV15,TRBJ1-1,.
CASSYSAGEREAFF,TGTGCCAGCAGTTACTCGGCAGGGGAACGTGAAGCTTTCTTT,.,TRBV6-5,TRBJ1-1,.
CAISDEDTLLGHYF,TGTGCCATCAGTGACGAGGACACCCTCCTGGGGCATTACTTC,few,TRBV10-3,TRBJ2-7,.
CASSADRAVTQYF,TGTGCCAGCAGTGCGGACAGGGCGGTGACCCAGTACTTC,.,TRBV6-5,TRBJ2-5,TRBD1
CAWSVQGANVLTF,TGTGCCTGGAGTGTACAGGGGGCCAACGTCCTGACTTTC,few,TRBV30,TRBJ2-6,.
CASSQTGDEQFF,TGTGCCAGCAGCCAGACAGGGGATGAGCAGTTCTTC,.,TRBV7-9,TRBJ2-1,TRBD1
CASSAGAIPPNYEQYF,TGTGCCAGCAGTGCGGGGGCCATCCCCCCGAACTACGAGCAGTACTTC,.,TRBV2,TRBJ2-7,.
CSAGQGKDTGELFF,TGCAGCGCCGGACAGGGGAAGGACACCGGGGAGCTGTTTTTT,few,TRBV29-1,TRBJ2-2,TRBD1
CAWSPQEGNQPQHF,TGTGCCTGGAGCCCCCAAGAGGGCAATCAGCCCCAGCATTTT,.,TRBV30,TRBJ1-5,.
CSVISRGGETQYF,TGCAGCGTTATATCCAGGGGCGGAGAGACCCAGTACTTC,few,TRBV29-1,TRBJ2-5,.
CASSVGQSYEQYF,TGTGCCAGCAGTGTGGGCCAGTCCTACGAGCAGTACTTC,.,TRBV6-1,TRBJ2-7,.
CASSSETGGANTIYF,TGTGCCAGCAGTTCCGAGACAGGGGGCGCAAACACCATATATTTT,.,TRBV6-5,TRBJ1-3,TRBD1
CASSLAVGGSYEQYF,TGTGCCAGCAGCTTAGCAGTCGGGGGGTCCTACGAGCAGTACTTC,.,TRBV7-2,TRBJ2-7,TRBD2
CAWSRATYNEQFF,TGTGCCTGGAGCAGAGCGACCTACAATGAGCAGTTCTTC,.,TRBV30,TRBJ2-1,.
CSVGQGKDTQYF,TGCAGCGTTGGGCAGGGGAAGGATACGCAGTATTTT,.,TRBV29-1,TRBJ2-3,.
CASSVARLAGYRNEQFF,TGTGCCAGCAGCGTAGCGAGACTAGCGGGTTACCGCAATGAGCAGTTCTTC,.,TRBV9,TRBJ2-1,TRBD2
CSATPGETQYF,TGCAGTGCCACACCTGGGGAGACCCAGTACTTC,few,TRBV20-1,TRBJ2-5,.
CASSRLPPGGGMNGAEAFF,TGCGCCAGCAGCAGACTCCCCCCAGGGGGGGGGATGAACGGCGCTGAAGCTTTCTTT,.,TRBV4-1,TRBJ1-1,TRBD1
CASSPRTGASYEQYF,TGTGCCAGCAGCCCCCGGACAGGAGCTTCCTACGAGCAGTACTTC,once,TRBV7-2,TRBJ2-7,TRBD1
CASSGTGSYEQYF,TGTGCCAGCAGTGGGACAGGGTCCTACGAGCAGTACTTC,.,TRBV25-1,TRBJ2-7,TRBD1